This TCR beta chain was profiled in a study of cytotoxic CD8 clonotypes in ibrutinib-treated CLL. Notes on the study in general: Under therapy, public clonotypes either contracted or stayed stable, and they were uncommon.

In germline, CDR1 is SGHRS, CDR2 YFSETQ. This CDR3 has 14 residues. V dropped 2 bases and J dropped 4 bases, with 12 bases sitting between them. The assay was immunoSEQ multiplex PCR, and TCRdb's table has in-frame clones only and misses some. The sample consists of over 200,000 clones, 75% to 85% of them appearing once. About this clone: Its antigen is still unknown.

The rearrangement uses TRBV5-1 and TRBJ1-2; perhaps TRBD1 as D (5 bases). The starting material was PBMCs, obtained after 12 months of ibrutinib treatment. The source of this sequence is a human donor with chronic lymphocytic leukemia. The CDR3 nucleotides are TGCGCCAGCAGCTTAGGGGACCCGGGCTATGGCTACACCTTC. This translates into CASSLGDPGYGYTF.